This entry features one T cell receptor (beta chain) sequence. One end of the junction does not line up with germline, which may come from a read error. The germline gives CDR1 ENHRY, CDR2 SYGVKD. There are 15 residues in the CDR3. This entry comes from a study of control samples from healthy donors and cancer patients. TCRdb's table, derived via immunoSEQ multiplex PCR, lists solely in-frame clones and lacks some. This table holds about 6,000 clones, about two thirds found once. The origin of this receptor is a male donor with melanoma. Input material: formalin-fixed, paraffin-embedded tissue. This chain joins TRBV10-3 and TRBJ2-6; D is undetermined. The CDR3 DNA reads as TGTACCATCAGTGGGGTGAGCTCTGGGGCCAACGTCCTGACTTTC. Its protein is CTISGVSSGANVLTF.